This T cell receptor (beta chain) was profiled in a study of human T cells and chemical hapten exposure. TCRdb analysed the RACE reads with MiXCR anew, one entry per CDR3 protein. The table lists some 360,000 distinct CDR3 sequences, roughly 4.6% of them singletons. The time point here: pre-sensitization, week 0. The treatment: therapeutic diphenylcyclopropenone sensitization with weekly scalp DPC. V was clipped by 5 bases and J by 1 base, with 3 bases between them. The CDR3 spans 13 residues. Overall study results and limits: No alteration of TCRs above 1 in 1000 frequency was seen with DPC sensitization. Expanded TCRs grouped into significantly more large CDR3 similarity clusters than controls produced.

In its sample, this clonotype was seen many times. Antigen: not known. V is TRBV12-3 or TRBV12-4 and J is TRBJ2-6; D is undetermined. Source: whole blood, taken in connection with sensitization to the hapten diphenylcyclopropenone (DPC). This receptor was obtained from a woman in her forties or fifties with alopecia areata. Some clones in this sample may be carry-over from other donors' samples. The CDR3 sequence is CASSESGANVLTF. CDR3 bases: TGTGCCAGCAGTGAATCTGGGGCCAACGTCCTGACTTTC.